This TCR beta chain appears in the sequencing data of a study of beta chain features in type 1 diabetes. Turning to the study itself: Patients were similar to healthy donors in age and gender (as well as in cell yields). Sorted cell examination encompassed over 90 million cells across all samples.

Whole-study results and caveats: Researchers report that Type 1 diabetes patients had moderately but significantly shorter TCRB CDR3s across all four CD4+ subsets.

As regards this clone: Its antigen is unidentified.

cDNA synthesis used the whole RNA isolate, giving expressed TCRB sequences. Profiled with immunoSEQ multiplex PCR; TCRdb holds only in-frame clones, not every one. The repertoire holds around 280,000 clones, with 15% as singletons. This CDR3 is built from 15 residues. J gave up 10 bases and V 3 bases, and 7 bases lay outside the gene matches. Germline loops: CDR1 SGHDT, CDR2 YYEEEE. One heparinised blood draw averaging about 116 mL was given by each donor. The sequence came from a man younger than 35 with type 1 diabetes. Sequencing was carried out using naive CD4+ T cells from blood. This chain joins TRBV5-6 and TRBJ2-1, with 13 bases aligning to TRBD2. Here the CDR3 DNA reads TGTGCCAGCAGCTCCGGACTAGCGGGGGAGAAGGAGCAGTTCTTC. It yields the protein CASSSGLAGEKEQFF.